Ten or more counts support the clone carrying this T cell receptor (beta chain). Its antigen is still unknown. Trimming took 4 bases from V and 4 from J; bases not matched to a gene: 18. CDR3 length equals 19 residues. The germline gives CDR1 SGHAT, CDR2 FQNNGV. The sample is drawn from a study of early T cells in non-severe SARS-CoV-2 infection. Study-wide background: It was bulk RNA from unsorted whole blood that was sequenced, and the chains were unpaired.

Overall study findings and caveats: Private and CD4 specificities were missed by VDJdb matching, which favored anti-spike CD8 responses.

Individual cDNA molecules received unique molecular identifiers during library preparation. TCRdb recomputed calls from the 5' RACE reads with MiXCR, one row per CDR3 protein. The table lists around 23,000 distinct CDR3 sequences, approximately 4.5% of them singletons. This receptor was identified in an adult who was a healthcare worker with PCR-confirmed SARS-CoV-2 infection or an uninfected control (not recorded which). The sequenced sample consisted of whole blood. The chain links TRBV11-2 to TRBJ1-2, with TRBD1 matching over 10 bases. The CDR3 reads CASSSSRSNDRGRSYGYTF. The DNA for the CDR3 is TGTGCCAGCAGCTCATCACGGTCTAATGACAGGGGGCGCAGCTATGGCTACACCTTC.